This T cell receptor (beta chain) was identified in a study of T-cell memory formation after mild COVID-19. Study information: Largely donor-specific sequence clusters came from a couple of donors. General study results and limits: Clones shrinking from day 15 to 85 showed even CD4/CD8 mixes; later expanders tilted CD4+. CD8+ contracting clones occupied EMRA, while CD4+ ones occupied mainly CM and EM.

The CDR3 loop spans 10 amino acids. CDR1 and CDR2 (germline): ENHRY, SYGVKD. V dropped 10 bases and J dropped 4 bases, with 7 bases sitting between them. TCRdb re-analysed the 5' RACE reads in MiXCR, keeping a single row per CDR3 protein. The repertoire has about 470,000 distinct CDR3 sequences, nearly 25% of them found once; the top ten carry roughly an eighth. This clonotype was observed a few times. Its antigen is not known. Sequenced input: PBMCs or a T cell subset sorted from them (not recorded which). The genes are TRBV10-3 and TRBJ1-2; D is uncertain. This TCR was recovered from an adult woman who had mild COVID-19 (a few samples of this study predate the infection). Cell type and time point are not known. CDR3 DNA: TGTGCCACTGCAGGCTATGGCTACACCTTC. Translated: CATAGYGYTF.